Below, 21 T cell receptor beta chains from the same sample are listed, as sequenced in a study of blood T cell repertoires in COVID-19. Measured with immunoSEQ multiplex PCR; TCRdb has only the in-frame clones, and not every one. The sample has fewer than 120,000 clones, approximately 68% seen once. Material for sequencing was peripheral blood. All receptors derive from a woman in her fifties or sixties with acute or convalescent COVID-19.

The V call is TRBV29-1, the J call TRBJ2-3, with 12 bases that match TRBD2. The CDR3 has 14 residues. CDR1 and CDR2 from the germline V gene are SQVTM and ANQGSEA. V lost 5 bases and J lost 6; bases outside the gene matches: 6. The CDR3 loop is CSVSTSGGWDTQYF. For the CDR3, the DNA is TGCAGCGTTTCTACTAGCGGGGGGTGGGATACGCAGTATTTT.

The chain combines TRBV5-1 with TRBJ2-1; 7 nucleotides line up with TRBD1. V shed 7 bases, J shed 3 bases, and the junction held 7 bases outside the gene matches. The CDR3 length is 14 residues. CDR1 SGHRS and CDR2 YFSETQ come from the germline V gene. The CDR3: CASGPGQSYNEQFF. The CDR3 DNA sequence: TGCGCCAGCGGACCGGGACAGAGCTACAATGAGCAGTTCTTC.

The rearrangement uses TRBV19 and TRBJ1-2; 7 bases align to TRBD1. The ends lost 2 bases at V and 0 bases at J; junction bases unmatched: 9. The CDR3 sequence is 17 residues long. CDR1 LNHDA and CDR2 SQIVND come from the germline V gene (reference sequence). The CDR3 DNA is TGTGCCAGTAGTATACGGGCAGGACAGGAGACTAACTATGGCTACACCTTC. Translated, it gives CASSIRAGQETNYGYTF.

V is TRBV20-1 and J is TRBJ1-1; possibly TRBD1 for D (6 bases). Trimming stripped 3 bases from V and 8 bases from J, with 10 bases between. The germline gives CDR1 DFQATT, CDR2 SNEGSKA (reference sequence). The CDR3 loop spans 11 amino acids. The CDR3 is CSARNREEAFF. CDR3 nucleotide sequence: TGCAGTGCTAGGAACAGGGAAGAAGCTTTCTTT.

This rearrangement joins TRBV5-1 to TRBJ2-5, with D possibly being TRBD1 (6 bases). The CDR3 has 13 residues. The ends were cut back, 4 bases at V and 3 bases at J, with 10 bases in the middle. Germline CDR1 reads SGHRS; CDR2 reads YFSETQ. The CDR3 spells CASSTGHEETQYF. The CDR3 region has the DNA TGCGCCAGCAGCACGGGACATGAAGAGACCCAGTACTTC.

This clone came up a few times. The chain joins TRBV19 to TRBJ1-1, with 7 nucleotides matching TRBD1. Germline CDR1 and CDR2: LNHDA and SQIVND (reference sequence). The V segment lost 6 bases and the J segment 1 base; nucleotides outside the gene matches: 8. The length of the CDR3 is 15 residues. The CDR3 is CASRTTNRGNTEAFF. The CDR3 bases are TGTGCCAGTAGGACTACAAACAGGGGGAACACTGAAGCTTTCTTT.

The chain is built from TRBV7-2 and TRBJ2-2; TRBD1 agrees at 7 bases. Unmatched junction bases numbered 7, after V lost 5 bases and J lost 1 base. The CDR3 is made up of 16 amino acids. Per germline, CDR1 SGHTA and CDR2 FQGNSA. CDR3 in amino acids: CASSMNRGLNTGELFF. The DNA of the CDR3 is TGTGCCAGCAGCATGAACAGGGGCCTGAACACCGGGGAGCTGTTTTTT. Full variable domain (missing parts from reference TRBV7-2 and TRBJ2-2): GAGVSQSPSNKVTEKGKDVELRCDPISGHTALYWYRQSLGQGLEFLIYFQGNSAPDKSGLPSDRFSAERTGGSVSTLTIQRTQQEDSAVYLCASSMNRGLNTGELFFGEGSRLTVL.

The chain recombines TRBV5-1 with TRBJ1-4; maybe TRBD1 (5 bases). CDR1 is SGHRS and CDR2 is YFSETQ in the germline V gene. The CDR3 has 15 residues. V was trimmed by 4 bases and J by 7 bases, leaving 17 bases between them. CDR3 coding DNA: TGCGCCAGCAGCCAGAGGCGGGGGACTTCTGAAAAACTGTTTTTT. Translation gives CASSQRRGTSEKLFF.

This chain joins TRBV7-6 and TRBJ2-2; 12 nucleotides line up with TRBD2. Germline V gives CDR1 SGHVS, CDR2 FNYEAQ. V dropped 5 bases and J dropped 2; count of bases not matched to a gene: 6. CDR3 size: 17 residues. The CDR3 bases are TGTGCCAGCAGCAAGACTAGCGGGGGTCTCAACACCGGGGAGCTGTTTTTT. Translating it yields CASSKTSGGLNTGELFF.

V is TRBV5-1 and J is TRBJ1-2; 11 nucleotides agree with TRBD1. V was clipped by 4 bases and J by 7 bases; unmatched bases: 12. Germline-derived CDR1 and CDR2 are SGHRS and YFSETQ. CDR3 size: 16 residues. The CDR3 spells CASSAGQGAGSGGYTF. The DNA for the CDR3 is TGCGCCAGCAGCGCCGGACAGGGGGCAGGTAGTGGTGGCTACACCTTC.

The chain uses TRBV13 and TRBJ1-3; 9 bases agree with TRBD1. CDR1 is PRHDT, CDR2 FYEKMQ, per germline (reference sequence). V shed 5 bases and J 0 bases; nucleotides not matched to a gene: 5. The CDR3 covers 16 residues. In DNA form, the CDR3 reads TGTGCCAGCAGCATGGGGGACAGGGTCTCTGGAAACACCATATATTTT. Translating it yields CASSMGDRVSGNTIYF.

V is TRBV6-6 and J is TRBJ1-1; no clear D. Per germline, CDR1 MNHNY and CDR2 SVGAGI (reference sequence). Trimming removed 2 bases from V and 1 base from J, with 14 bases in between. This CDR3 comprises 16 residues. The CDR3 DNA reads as TGTGCCAGCAGTTACCGCAGAGGAAACCAGAACACTGAAGCTTTCTTT. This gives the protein CASSYRRGNQNTEAFF.

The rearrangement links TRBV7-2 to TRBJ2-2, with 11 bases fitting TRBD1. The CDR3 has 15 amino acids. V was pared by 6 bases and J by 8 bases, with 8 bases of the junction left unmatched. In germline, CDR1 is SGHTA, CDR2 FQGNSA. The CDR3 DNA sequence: TGTGCCAGCAGGCAATGGACAGGGGGCGCGGGGGAGCTGTTTTTT. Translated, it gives CASRQWTGGAGELFF.

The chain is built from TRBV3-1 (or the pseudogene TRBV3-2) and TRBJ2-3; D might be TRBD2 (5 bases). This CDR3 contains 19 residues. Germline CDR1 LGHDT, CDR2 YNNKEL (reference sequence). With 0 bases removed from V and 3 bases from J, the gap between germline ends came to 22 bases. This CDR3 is CASSQDCKGRAGPTDTQYF. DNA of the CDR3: TGTGCCAGCAGCCAAGATTGTAAGGGTAGGGCGGGTCCTACAGATACGCAGTATTTT.

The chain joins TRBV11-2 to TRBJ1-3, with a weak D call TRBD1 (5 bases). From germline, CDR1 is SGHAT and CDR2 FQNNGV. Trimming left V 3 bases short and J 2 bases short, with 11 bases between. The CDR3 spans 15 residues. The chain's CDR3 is CASSFQGTTGNTIYF. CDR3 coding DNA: TGTGCCAGCAGCTTTCAGGGTACAACTGGAAACACCATATATTTT.

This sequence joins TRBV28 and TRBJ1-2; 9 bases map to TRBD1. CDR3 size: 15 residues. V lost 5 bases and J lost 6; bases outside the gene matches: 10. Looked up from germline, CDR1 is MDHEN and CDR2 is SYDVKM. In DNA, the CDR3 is TGTGCCAGCAGTCTCCGGGACAGGGCCTTTAATGGCTACACCTTC. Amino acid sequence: CASSLRDRAFNGYTF.

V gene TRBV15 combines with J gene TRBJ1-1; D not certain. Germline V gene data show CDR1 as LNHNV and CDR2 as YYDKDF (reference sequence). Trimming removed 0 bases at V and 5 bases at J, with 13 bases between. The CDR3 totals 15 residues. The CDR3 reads CATSRDRVAGTEAFF. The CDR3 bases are TGTGCCACCAGCAGAGATCGGGTGGCGGGTACTGAAGCTTTCTTT.

CDR3 sequence (DNA): TGTGCCAGCAGTTACGGTTTAACAACTGAAGCTTTCTTT. Residues: CASSYGLTTEAFF. The chain recombines TRBV6-2 or TRBV6-3 with TRBJ1-1; unclear D gene. CDR1 and CDR2 from the germline V gene are MNHEY and SVGEGT. The V gene lost 2 bases and the J gene lost 5 bases, with 9 bases spanning the gap. This CDR3 is built from 13 residues.

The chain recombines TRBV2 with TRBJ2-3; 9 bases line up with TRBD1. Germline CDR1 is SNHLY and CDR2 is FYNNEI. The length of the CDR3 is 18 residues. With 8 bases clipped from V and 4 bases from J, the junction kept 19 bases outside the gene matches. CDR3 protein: CASLGQGLDRIRADTQYF. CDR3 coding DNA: TGTGCCAGCCTGGGACAGGGTCTCGACAGGATTAGGGCAGATACGCAGTATTTT. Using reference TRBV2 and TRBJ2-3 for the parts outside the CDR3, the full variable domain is EPEVTQTPSHQVTQMGQEVILRCVPISNHLYFYWYRQILGQKVEFLVSFYNNEISEKSEIFDDQFSVERPDGSNFTLKIRSTKLEDSAMYFCASLGQGLDRIRADTQYFGPGTRLTVL.

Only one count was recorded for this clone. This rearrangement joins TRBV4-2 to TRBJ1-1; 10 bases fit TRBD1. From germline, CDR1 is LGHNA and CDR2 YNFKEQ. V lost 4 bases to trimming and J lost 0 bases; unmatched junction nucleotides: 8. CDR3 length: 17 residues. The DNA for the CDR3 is TGTGCCAGCAGCCCCAGGACAGGGGGTTCGGTGAACACTGAAGCTTTCTTT. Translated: CASSPRTGGSVNTEAFF.

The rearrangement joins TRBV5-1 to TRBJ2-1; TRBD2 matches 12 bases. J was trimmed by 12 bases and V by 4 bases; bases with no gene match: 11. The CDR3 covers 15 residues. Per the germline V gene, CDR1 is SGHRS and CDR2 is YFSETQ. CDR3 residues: CASSATSGGLMMQFF. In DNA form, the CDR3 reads TGCGCCAGCAGCGCGACTAGCGGGGGTCTAATGATGCAGTTCTTC.